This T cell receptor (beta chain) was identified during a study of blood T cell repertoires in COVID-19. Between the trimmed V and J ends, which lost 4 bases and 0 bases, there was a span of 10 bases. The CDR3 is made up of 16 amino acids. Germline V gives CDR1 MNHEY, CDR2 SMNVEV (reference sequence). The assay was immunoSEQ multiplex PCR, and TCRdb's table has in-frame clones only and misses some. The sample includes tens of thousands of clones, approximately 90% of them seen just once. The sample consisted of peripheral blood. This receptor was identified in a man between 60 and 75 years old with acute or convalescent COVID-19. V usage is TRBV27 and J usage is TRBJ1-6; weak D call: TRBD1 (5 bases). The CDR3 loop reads CASSSGSPSYNSPLHF. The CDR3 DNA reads TGTGCCAGCAGTTCAGGGTCCCCCTCCTATAATTCACCCCTCCACTTT.